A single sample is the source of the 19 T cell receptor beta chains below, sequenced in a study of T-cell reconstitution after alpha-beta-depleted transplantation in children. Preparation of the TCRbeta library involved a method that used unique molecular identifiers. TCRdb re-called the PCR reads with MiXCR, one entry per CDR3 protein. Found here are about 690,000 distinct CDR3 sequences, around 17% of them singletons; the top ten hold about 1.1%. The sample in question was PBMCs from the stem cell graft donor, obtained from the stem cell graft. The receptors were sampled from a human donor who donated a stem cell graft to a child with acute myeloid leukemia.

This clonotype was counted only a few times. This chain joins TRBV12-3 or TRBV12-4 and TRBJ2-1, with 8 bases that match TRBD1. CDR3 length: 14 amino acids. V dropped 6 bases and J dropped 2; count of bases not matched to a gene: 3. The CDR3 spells CASRRQGPYNEQFF. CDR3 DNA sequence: TGTGCCAGCAGACGACAGGGGCCCTACAATGAGCAGTTCTTC.

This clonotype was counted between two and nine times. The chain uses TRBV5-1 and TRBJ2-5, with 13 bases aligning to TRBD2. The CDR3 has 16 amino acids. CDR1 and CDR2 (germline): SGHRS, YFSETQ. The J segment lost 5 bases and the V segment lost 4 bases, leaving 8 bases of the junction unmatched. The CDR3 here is CASSPGTSGDRETQYF. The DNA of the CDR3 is TGCGCCAGCAGCCCGGGGACTAGCGGGGATAGGGAGACCCAGTACTTC.

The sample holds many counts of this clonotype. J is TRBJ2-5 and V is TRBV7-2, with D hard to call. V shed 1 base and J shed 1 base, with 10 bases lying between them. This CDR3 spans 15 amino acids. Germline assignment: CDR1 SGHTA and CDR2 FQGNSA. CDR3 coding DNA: TGTGCCAGCAGCTTAGGTGGTGAAGTCCAAGAGACCCAGTACTTC. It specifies CASSLGGEVQETQYF.

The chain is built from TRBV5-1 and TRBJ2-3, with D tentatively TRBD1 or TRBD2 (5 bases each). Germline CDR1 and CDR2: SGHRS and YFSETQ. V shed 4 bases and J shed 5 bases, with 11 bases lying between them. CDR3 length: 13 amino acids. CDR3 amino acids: CASSVTGGDTQYF. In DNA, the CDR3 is TGCGCCAGCAGCGTGACTGGGGGAGATACGCAGTATTTT.

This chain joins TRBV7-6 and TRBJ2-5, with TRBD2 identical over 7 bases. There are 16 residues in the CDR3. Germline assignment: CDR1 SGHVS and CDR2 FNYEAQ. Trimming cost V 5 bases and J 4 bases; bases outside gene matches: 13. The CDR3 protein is CASSRAGVLGSETQYF. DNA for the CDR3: TGTGCCAGCAGCCGGGCGGGGGTATTAGGATCAGAGACCCAGTACTTC. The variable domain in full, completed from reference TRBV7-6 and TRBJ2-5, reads GAGVSQSPRYKVTKRGQDVALRCDPISGHVSLYWYRQALGQGPEFLTYFNYEAQQDKSGLPNDRFSAERPEGSISTLTIQRTEQRDSAMYRCASSRAGVLGSETQYFGPGTRLLVL.

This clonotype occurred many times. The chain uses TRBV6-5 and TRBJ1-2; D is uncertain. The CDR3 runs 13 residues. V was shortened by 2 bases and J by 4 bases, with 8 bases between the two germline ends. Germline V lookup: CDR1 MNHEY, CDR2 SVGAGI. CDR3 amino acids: CASSYASVYGYTF. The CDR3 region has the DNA TGTGCCAGCAGTTACGCGTCAGTCTATGGCTACACCTTC.

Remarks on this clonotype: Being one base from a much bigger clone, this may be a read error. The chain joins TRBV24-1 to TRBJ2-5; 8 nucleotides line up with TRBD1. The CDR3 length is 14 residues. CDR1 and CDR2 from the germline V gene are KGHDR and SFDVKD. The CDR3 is CATSESGTGETPYF. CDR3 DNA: TGTGCCACCAGTGAATCCGGGACAGGAGAGACCCCGTACTTC.

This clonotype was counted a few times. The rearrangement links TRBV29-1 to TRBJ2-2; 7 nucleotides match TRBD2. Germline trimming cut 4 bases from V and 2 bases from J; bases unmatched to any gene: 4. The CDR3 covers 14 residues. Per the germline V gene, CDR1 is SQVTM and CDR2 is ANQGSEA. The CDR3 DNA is TGCAGCGTTGGGGACTACTTTAACACCGGGGAGCTGTTTTTT. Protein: CSVGDYFNTGELFF.

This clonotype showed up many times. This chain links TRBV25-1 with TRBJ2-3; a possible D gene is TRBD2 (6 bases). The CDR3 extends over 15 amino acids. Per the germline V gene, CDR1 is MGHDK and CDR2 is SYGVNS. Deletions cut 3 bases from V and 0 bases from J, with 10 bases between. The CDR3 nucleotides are TGTGCCAGCAGTGAGGGAGGCCCTAGCACAGATACGCAGTATTTT. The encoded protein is CASSEGGPSTDTQYF.

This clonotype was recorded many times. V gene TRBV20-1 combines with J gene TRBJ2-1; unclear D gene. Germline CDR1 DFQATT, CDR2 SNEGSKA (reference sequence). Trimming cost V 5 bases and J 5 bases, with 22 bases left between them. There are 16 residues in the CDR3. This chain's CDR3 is CSAPLSRARAHNEQFF. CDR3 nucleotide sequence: TGCAGTGCTCCCCTAAGTCGGGCAAGGGCCCACAATGAGCAGTTCTTC.

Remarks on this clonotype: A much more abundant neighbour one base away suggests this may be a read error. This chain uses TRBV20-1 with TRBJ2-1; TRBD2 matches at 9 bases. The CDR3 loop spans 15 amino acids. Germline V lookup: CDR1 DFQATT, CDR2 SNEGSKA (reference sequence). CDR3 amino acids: CGARRLAGSYNEQFF. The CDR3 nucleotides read TGCGGTGCTAGGCGGCTAGCGGGGAGCTACAATGAGCAGTTCTTC.

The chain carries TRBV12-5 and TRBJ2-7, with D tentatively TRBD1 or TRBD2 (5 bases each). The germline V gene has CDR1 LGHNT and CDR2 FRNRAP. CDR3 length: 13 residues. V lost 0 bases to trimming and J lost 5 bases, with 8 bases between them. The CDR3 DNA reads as TGTGCTAGTGGTTTGGTACAGGAGGACGAGCAGTACGTC. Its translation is CASGLVQEDEQYV.

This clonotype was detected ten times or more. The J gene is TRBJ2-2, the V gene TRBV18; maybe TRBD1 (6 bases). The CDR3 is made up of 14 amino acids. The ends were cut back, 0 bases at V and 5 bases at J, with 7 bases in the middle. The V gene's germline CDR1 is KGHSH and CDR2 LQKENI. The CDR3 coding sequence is TGTGCCAGCTCACCACCGAGGGGGACCGGGGAGCTGTTTTTT. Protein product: CASSPPRGTGELFF.

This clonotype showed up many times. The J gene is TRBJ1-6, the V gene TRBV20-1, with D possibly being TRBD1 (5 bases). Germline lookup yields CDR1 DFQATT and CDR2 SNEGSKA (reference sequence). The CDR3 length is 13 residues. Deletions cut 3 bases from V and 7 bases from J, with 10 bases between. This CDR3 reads CSARDTINSPLHF. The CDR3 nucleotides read TGCAGTGCTAGGGACACGATAAATTCACCCCTCCACTTT.

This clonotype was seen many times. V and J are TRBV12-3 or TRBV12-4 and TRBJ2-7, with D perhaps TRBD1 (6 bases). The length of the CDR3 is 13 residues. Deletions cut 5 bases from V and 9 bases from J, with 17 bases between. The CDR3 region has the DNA TGTGCCAGCAGTGGGGACATTCCTTTGCCGCAGTACTTC. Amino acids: CASSGDIPLPQYF.

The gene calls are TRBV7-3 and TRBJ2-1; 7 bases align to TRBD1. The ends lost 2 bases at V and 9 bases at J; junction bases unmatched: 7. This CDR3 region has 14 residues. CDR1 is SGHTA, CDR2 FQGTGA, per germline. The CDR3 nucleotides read TGTGCCAGCAGCTTACATAAGGGGGCGCGTGAGCAGTTCTTC. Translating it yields CASSLHKGAREQFF.

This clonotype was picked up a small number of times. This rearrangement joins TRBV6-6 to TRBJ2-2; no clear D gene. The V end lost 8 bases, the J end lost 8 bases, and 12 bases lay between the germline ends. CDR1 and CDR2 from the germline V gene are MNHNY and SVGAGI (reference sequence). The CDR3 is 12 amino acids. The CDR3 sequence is CASGQTEGELFF. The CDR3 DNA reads TGTGCCAGCGGCCAAACTGAGGGGGAGCTGTTTTTT.

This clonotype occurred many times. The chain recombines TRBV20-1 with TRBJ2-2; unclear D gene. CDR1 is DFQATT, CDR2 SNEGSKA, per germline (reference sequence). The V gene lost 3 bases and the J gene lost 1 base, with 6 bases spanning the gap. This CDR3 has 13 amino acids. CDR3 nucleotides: TGCAGTGCTAGGAAAGGGAACACCGGGGAGCTGTTTTTT. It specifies CSARKGNTGELFF.

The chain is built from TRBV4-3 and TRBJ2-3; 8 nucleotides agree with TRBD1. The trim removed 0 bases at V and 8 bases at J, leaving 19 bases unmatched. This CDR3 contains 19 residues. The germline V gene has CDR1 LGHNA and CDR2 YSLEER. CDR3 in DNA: TGCGCCAGCAGCCAAGATCCCCTCTCAGGGGGCCCCTACCTGTCTACGCAGTATTTT. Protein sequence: CASSQDPLSGGPYLSTQYF.